This TCR beta chain was sequenced during a study of blood T cell repertoires in COVID-19 (TCRdb year 2020). Turning to the overall study: Collaborator samples came from the United States, Italy and Spain and covered acute and convalescent phases of COVID-19. The material from the prospective study consisted of cDNA or gDNA derived from T cells, B-cell-depleted T cells, or PBMCs. The dataset comprised deeply sampled blood TCRbeta repertoires from subjects exposed to, actively infected with, or recovered from COVID-19. A freely available public database, intended as a resource for researchers studying the immune response to SARS-CoV-2, is where the repertoires were released. Samples were obtained from the ongoing ImmuneRACE study (first 160 participants) and from 1,254 subjects provided by 6 global collaborators. Nearly every sample came with metadata listing a de-identified subject ID, COVID-19 status, age in years and sex. Where available, HLA class I and class II types were obtained from metadata supplied by the sample provider rather than from assay-based typing. General findings and caveats noted by the study authors: How much clinical and demographic metadata was included differed by source and by participant, and the metadata was provided uncurated.

Collaborating institutions collected whole blood in K2EDTA tubes following their own protocols. For TCRbeta analysis, collaborators shipped samples in one of three forms: frozen whole blood, isolated PBMCs, or DNA extracted from either of those sample types. The CDR3 holds 12 amino acids from the cysteine to the phenylalanine. The read is trimmed to its CDR3 DNA, 36 bases read in frame from base 1. The germline V gene (reference sequence) provides CDR1 LGHDT and CDR2 YNNKEL. V is clipped by 5 bases and J by 7 bases, and the sequence between their germline boundaries is 8 bases long. TCRbeta CDR3 regions were amplified from genomic DNA by means of the immunoSEQ Assay, a bias-controlled multiplex PCR. The study's own analysis went as follows. The number of nucleated cells in each sample was estimated from the amplification of reference gene primers within the assay. To quantify the absolute abundance of each unique TCRbeta CDR3 rearrangement, sequence reads were collapsed and filtered. For each sample, productive Simpson clonality was calculated as the square root of Simpson's diversity index over productive rearrangements. TCRdb took over this immuneACCESS table, retaining in-frame rearrangements with V and J assigned. Such tables are incomplete; in checked studies, under half of the missing clones stem from an unresolved V gene, and the remainder is unexplained. The V and J calls and clone size were taken over from that table, and D and trimming were inferred from the DNA. This sample is represented by more than 30,000 clones; around 91% of them were singletons. The ten most abundant clones make up approximately 1.5% of the sample.

This clone was seen a handful of times. Its antigen is not yet known. Within one base of it there is no much larger clone, and no base qualities were kept. This clonotype was sampled from a man aged 55 to 69 with active COVID-19. The chain couples TRBV3-1 (or the pseudogene TRBV3-2) to TRBJ2-2; the D region possibly corresponds to TRBD1 (6 bases align). The sample was peripheral blood. CDR3 region: CASSTGFGELFF. The DNA sequence is given as TGTGCCAGCAGCACAGGGTTCGGGGAGCTGTTTTTT.